This TCR beta chain was obtained from a study of cytomegalovirus exposure and HLA in healthy donors. Study-wide findings and caveats: In vitro confirmation showed a few CMV-associated chains to be CMV antigen specific. High specificity and sensitivity for cytomegalovirus status were reported for the classifier.

Here immunoSEQ multiplex PCR was the method, and the copy in TCRdb shows in-frame clones only, minus some. The profile shows under 300,000 clones, around 91% of them singletons. The validation cohort, a group of roughly 120 subjects, included the donors and was separate from the approximately 700-subject first cohort. With respect to this clone: Its target is unknown.

Germline assignment: CDR1 MDHEN and CDR2 SYDVKM. The CDR3 runs to 15 residues. Trimming took 2 bases from V and 1 from J, leaving 8 bases between them. What was sequenced was PBMCs. The chain joins TRBV28 to TRBJ2-2, with D possibly being TRBD1 (5 bases). The clonotype was recovered from a young woman in good health and CMV-seronegative. CDR3 sequence: CASSLVTGNTGELFF. The CDR3 nucleotides are TGTGCCAGCAGTTTAGTTACAGGGAACACCGGGGAGCTGTTTTTT.